Described below is a single T cell receptor (beta chain) sequence and its context. The data were taken from a study of blood T cell repertoires in COVID-19. Across the whole study: COVID-19 samples, acute and convalescent, were from the United States, Italy and Spain. The cDNA or gDNA used as material had been derived from T cells, B-cell-depleted T cells, or PBMCs.

The V segment lost 4 bases and the J segment 2 bases; nucleotides outside the gene matches: 5. CDR1 is GTSNPN and CDR2 is SVGIG in the germline V gene (reference sequence). This CDR3 region has 13 residues. Original handling: Amplification with reference gene primers provided the estimates of nucleated cell counts. Sequencing used immunoSEQ multiplex PCR; TCRdb keeps in-frame clones, though not all of them. V and J calls and clone size are those listed in that table; D and trimming were worked out from the DNA. The profile shows fewer than 250,000 clones, roughly 84% of them singletons. The specimen sequenced was peripheral blood. The chain carries TRBV30 and TRBJ2-7, with 7 positions matching TRBD1. The sequence was obtained from a human donor in a cohort sampled during active COVID-19. This CDR3 is CAWIRDSPYEQYF. CDR3 nucleotides: TGTGCCTGGATTCGGGACAGCCCCTACGAGCAGTACTTC.